A selection of T cell receptor beta chains follows, all from one sample in a study of blood T cell repertoires in COVID-19. Using immunoSEQ multiplex PCR, the repertoire was profiled, and TCRdb retains in-frame clones only, with some absent. Here the sample spans nearly 55,000 clones, more than 60% being singletons. Sequencing was performed on peripheral blood. These receptors all come from a human donor with active or convalescent COVID-19. The donor label of this sample is uncertain. The conserved cysteine and the conserved F or W are not part of the CDR3 here. D genes are given only for firm matches.

V	D	J	CDR3
TRBV19	-	TRBJ1-1	ASSIVPGRGTEAF
TRBV14	TRBD2	TRBJ2-1	ASSQDGGRGIYNEQF
TRBV10-3	-	TRBJ2-7	AISEDSTYEQY
TRBV1	-	TRBJ2-3	TSSQDLKPTGRGADTQY
TRBV7-9	-	TRBJ2-7	ASSLQGEISYEQY
TRBV9	-	TRBJ1-2	ASSVGAGPNYGYT
TRBV28	TRBD1	TRBJ1-6	ASSLGGTGGSPLH
TRBV5-8	TRBD2	TRBJ2-7	ASSLGPSGRNYEQY
TRBV6-5	TRBD1	TRBJ2-5	ASSYLRGRETQY
TRBV5-4	-	TRBJ2-1	AAGTYNEQF
TRBV6-5	TRBD1	TRBJ1-1	ASSSTQGASNTEAF
TRBV7-2	TRBD1	TRBJ2-5	ASSFRAGTGWEETQY
TRBV28	-	TRBJ1-5	ASSWGQSNQPQH
TRBV6-5	-	TRBJ1-4	ASSTTTNEKLF
TRBV19	TRBD1	TRBJ2-1	ASSPPADRSSYNEQF
TRBV14	-	TRBJ2-2	ASSQDPGVVRELF
TRBV7-3	TRBD2	TRBJ2-2	ASGGARRAGEITGELF
TRBV10-3	-	TRBJ2-2	AARLGLNTGELF
TRBV19	TRBD1	TRBJ1-1	ASSKGQGALGEAF
TRBV9	-	TRBJ2-3	ASSGGQPTDTQY
TRBV2	TRBD1	TRBJ1-5	ASRMGQRNQPQH
TRBV11-2	-	TRBJ1-5	ASSLQQGGNQPQH
TRBV5-4	-	TRBJ1-1	ASSRGSLEAF
TRBV6-5	-	TRBJ1-5	ASSAGVLSNQPQH
TRBV28	TRBD1	TRBJ1-1	ASSSDDRGREHTEAF
TRBV2	-	TRBJ2-2	ASRTGKRTGELF
TRBV29-1	TRBD2	TRBJ2-3	SKTSASTDTQY
TRBV28	-	TRBJ1-2	ASSLTEYYGYT
TRBV7-2	-	TRBJ2-5	ASSLGQSQETQY
TRBV2	TRBD1	TRBJ1-5	ASRGDRTPSQPQH
TRBV11-2	-	TRBJ1-2	ASSLSSGLRYGYT
TRBV6-5	-	TRBJ1-2	ASDRGGNYGYT
TRBV15	TRBD1	TRBJ1-4	ATSSRGGIEKLF
TRBV27	-	TRBJ2-7	ASSFQGYEQY
TRBV29-1	-	TRBJ1-2	SVEGQAGWGYT
TRBV5-1	-	TRBJ1-3	ASSLDAVSSGNTIY